This TCR beta chain was found in a study of Ad26.COV2.S vaccination and SARS-CoV-2 variants. A note on this clone: Antigen unknown.

Study-wide findings and caveats: The study found higher spike-specific TCR breadth in vaccine than placebo recipients.

V lost 4 bases to trimming and J lost 0 bases, with 19 bases between them. CDR3 length: 19 residues. Germline CDR1 reads SEHNR; CDR2 reads FQNEAQ (reference sequence). The method was immunoSEQ multiplex PCR; TCRdb's version includes in-frame clones alone and lacks a portion of them. The sample records 300,000 to 450,000 clones, just over 90% being singletons. The J gene is TRBJ2-6, the V gene TRBV7-9; D tentatively fits TRBD1 or TRBD2 (5 bases each). This TCR derives from a human donor who had recovered from COVID-19. Sequencing was performed on peripheral blood, taken after recovery from COVID-19. The CDR3, as DNA: TGTGCCAGCAGCTACCCCCGGGACCCGGGGATCTCTGGGGCCAACGTCCTGACTTTC. Amino acids: CASSYPRDPGISGANVLTF.